This T cell receptor beta chain stems from a study of response to subunit inactivated influenza vaccine (dated by TCRdb to the late 2010s). As for the study more broadly: The study used deep quantitative T cell receptor repertoire profiling to track responses to a trivalent subunit inactivated influenza vaccine. The paper as a whole reports these results and caveats: The authors proposed that each seasonal influenza vaccination may bring in only a limited number of new T cells.

In regard to this clonotype: The target of this receptor is not known. No per-base quality is available; no much larger clone lies one base away.

The germline V gene (reference sequence) supplies CDR1 LNHDA and CDR2 SQIVND. V is clipped by 7 bases and J by 1 base, and the sequence between their germline boundaries is 10 bases long. The CDR3 contains 13 residues, cysteine and phenylalanine counted. Just the 39-base CDR3 DNA is kept, in frame starting at base 1. The library was obtained by RT-PCR. Sequenced on an Illumina HiSeq 2500. TCRdb reanalyzed the raw reads on its own, using fastp at Q25 for trimming and MiXCR for clone calling, and kept in-frame beta chains. One record per CDR3 amino acid sequence lists the most common genes and DNA. This sample gives about 520,000 distinct CDR3 sequences in total; 6% to 9% of them show up just once. The ten largest clones capture less than 15% of the sample.

Here the sequenced sample was PBMCs from blood, taken around 25 months after vaccination. The sequence came from a man between 50 and 70 years old who received an inactivated influenza vaccine. Donor details come from another sample of the same person, matched by shared clones. The chain is encoded by TRBV19 joined to TRBJ1-1, with no D gene named confidently. DNA sequence: TGTGCCAGTACTTTCACGAAGAACACTGAAGCTTTCTTT. Its translation reads: CASTFTKNTEAFF.